Shown below are 25 T cell receptor beta chains from a single sample sequenced in a study of shared clonotypes between healthy human individuals. TCRdb's copy holds only in-frame clones and misses some; the assay was immunoSEQ multiplex PCR. The sample has approximately 1,500,000 clones; around 97% are singletons. Sequencing was done on a sample of naive CD4+ T cells sorted from blood. Subset in this sample: CD45RA+ positively selected. Every receptor here comes from a man aged 25 to 40 in good health.

Note on this clone: The identical CDR3 is also encoded by other nucleotide sequences in the sample. The chain combines TRBV25-1 with TRBJ1-2, with 7 nucleotides matching TRBD1. CDR1 is MGHDK, CDR2 SYGVNS, per germline. The CDR3 is 12 residues long. Trimming took 4 bases from V and 7 from J; bases not matched to a gene: 3. The CDR3 is CASSGDRVGYTF. The CDR3 bases are TGTGCCAGCAGTGGAGACAGGGTTGGCTACACCTTC.

The chain links TRBV4-3 to TRBJ2-1; 11 nucleotides line up with TRBD2. The V gene end was trimmed by 0 bases and the J gene end by 6 bases; junction bases not matched to a gene: 10. The CDR3 is made up of 18 amino acids. Germline V lookup: CDR1 LGHNA, CDR2 YSLEER. The CDR3 loop reads CASSQDPPTSGTFNEQFF. DNA for the CDR3: TGCGCCAGCAGCCAAGATCCACCGACTAGCGGGACTTTCAATGAGCAGTTCTTC.

As to this clone: Within the sample, other DNA sequences also encode this same CDR3. V usage is TRBV5-1 and J usage is TRBJ2-7, with D uncertain. The CDR3 totals 13 residues. Per the germline V gene, CDR1 is SGHRS and CDR2 is YFSETQ. Trimming pared 2 bases from V and 1 base from J, leaving 7 bases between. The CDR3 protein is CASSFGLSYEQYF. CDR3 bases: TGCGCCAGCAGCTTCGGGCTATCCTACGAGCAGTACTTC.

The rearrangement links TRBV10-1 to TRBJ2-3, with 13 bases lining up with TRBD2. V lost 4 bases and J lost 6; bases outside the gene matches: 7. In germline, CDR1 is WNHNN, CDR2 SYGVQD (reference sequence). This CDR3 spans 16 amino acids. The CDR3 region has the DNA TGCGCCAGCAGTGGGACTAGCGGGAGTTCAGATGATACGCAGTATTTT. Translating it yields CASSGTSGSSDDTQYF.

This chain joins TRBV5-6 and TRBJ2-2, with TRBD1 matching over 9 bases. Germline-derived CDR1 and CDR2 are SGHDT and YYEEEE. The CDR3 spans 16 residues. V was pared by 4 bases and J by 1 base, with 5 bases of the junction left unmatched. CDR3 bases: TGTGCCAGCAGCACACAGGGGGCGAGGAACACCGGGGAGCTGTTTTTT. Translation: CASSTQGARNTGELFF.

The CDR3 nucleotides are TGCGCCAGCAGCTTGGGGGACAGGGATGGGGAGCAGTACTTC. Translated: CASSLGDRDGEQYF. The chain is built from TRBV5-1 and TRBJ2-7; 9 nucleotides line up with TRBD1. Germline V gene data show CDR1 as SGHRS and CDR2 as YFSETQ. J gave up 7 bases and V 0 bases, and 5 bases lay outside the gene matches. The CDR3 sequence is 14 residues long.

This clone was seen only once. The chain recombines TRBV5-5 with TRBJ2-1, with 9 bases lining up with TRBD2. This CDR3 is 14 amino acids long. The J segment lost 13 bases and the V segment lost 5 bases, leaving 13 bases of the junction unmatched. Looked up from germline, CDR1 is SGHKS and CDR2 is YYEKEE (reference sequence). Here the CDR3 reads CASRLAGGPQNQFF. DNA of the CDR3: TGTGCCAGCAGACTCGCGGGAGGGCCCCAGAACCAGTTCTTC.

The chain combines TRBV21-1 with TRBJ2-3; the table assigns TRBD2, which was not confirmed against the DNA. TRBV21-1 is marked as a pseudogene. This CDR3 comprises 19 residues. The CDR3 DNA follows: TGTGCCAGCAGCAAAAGAGGCCTAGCGGGAGGGCCGGGGGCAGATACGCAGTATTTT. Protein product: CASSKRGLAGGPGADTQYF.

Only one count was recorded for this clone. Other DNA variants within this sample encode the same CDR3. The genes are TRBV9 and TRBJ2-3, with 8 nucleotides matching TRBD2. CDR1 SGDLS and CDR2 YYNGEE come from the germline V gene. CDR3 size: 15 residues. Trimming at V came to 0 bases and at J to 4 bases, leaving 4 bases not matched to a gene. CDR3 bases: TGTGCCAGCAGCGTAGGTACTAGCGGACCAGATACGCAGTATTTT. It encodes CASSVGTSGPDTQYF.

The chain carries TRBV2 and TRBJ1-1, with unresolved D. Trimming shortened V by 2 bases and J by 1 base, and 11 bases separated the two germline ends. Germline V gene lookup returns CDR1 SNHLY and CDR2 FYNNEI. The CDR3 has 15 residues. Here the CDR3 DNA reads TGTGCCAGCAGTGAACTTGGTAGAACGAACACTGAAGCTTTCTTT. This translates into CASSELGRTNTEAFF.

The genes are TRBV15 and TRBJ2-2; no clear D gene. V shed 0 bases and J shed 1 base, with 9 bases lying between them. Germline CDR1 is LNHNV and CDR2 is YYDKDF (reference sequence). There are 16 residues in the CDR3. CDR3 sequence reads: CATSRDQARNTGELFF. CDR3 sequence (DNA): TGTGCCACCAGCAGAGACCAGGCGAGGAACACCGGGGAGCTGTTTTTT.

V and J are TRBV18 and TRBJ2-2; TRBD1 matches 9 bases. CDR3 size: 18 residues. Germline values: CDR1 KGHSH, CDR2 LQKENI. J lost 4 bases, V lost 6 bases, and 15 bases had no gene match. CDR3 region: CASSQIRDRVRGTGELFF. CDR3 nucleotide sequence: TGTGCCAGCTCTCAGATCCGGGACAGGGTTCGTGGCACCGGGGAGCTGTTTTTT.

The CDR3 reads CASSLGASPGTDTQYF. The CDR3 DNA is TGCGCCAGCAGCTTGGGGGCTAGCCCTGGCACAGATACGCAGTATTTT. The chain uses TRBV5-1 and TRBJ2-3; D is possibly TRBD2 (5 bases). In germline, CDR1 is SGHRS, CDR2 YFSETQ. The V gene lost 0 bases and the J gene lost 1 base, with 12 bases spanning the gap. The CDR3 sequence is 16 residues long.

With regard to this clone: This specimen includes other DNA sequences encoding the same CDR3. The chain carries TRBV9 and TRBJ2-1, with D perhaps matching TRBD1 (5 bases). Germline V gene data show CDR1 as SGDLS and CDR2 as YYNGEE. V shed 0 bases and J shed 4 bases, with 8 bases lying between them. The CDR3 consists of 14 residues. The CDR3 bases are TGTGCCAGCAGCGTAGCTTCAGGGTACAATGAGCAGTTCTTC. Protein: CASSVASGYNEQFF.

V usage is TRBV5-1 and J usage is TRBJ2-2; TRBD1 or TRBD2 may be the D gene (6 bases each). CDR3 length: 15 residues. Germline assignment: CDR1 SGHRS and CDR2 YFSETQ. With 1 base removed from V and 7 bases from J, the gap between germline ends came to 14 bases. The CDR3 protein is CASSLPPGGGGELFF. Written as DNA, the CDR3 is TGCGCCAGCAGCTTGCCACCCGGGGGCGGCGGGGAGCTGTTTTTT.

The genes are TRBV6-1 and TRBJ2-1; no clear D gene. V was cut by 1 base and J by 3 bases, with 10 bases left in between. The CDR3 consists of 15 residues. Germline V gene sequence: CDR1 MNHNS, CDR2 SASEGT. The CDR3 reads CASSEGRRFYNEQFF. The CDR3 DNA follows: TGTGCCAGCAGTGAAGGCAGGAGATTCTACAATGAGCAGTTCTTC.

The chain couples TRBV19 to TRBJ1-5, with 11 bases that match TRBD1. The CDR3 sequence is 15 residues long. With 8 bases clipped from V and 6 bases from J, the junction kept 9 bases outside the gene matches. Germline-derived CDR1 and CDR2 are LNHDA and SQIVND (reference sequence). This chain's CDR3 is CASHDRDRGFQPQHF. The CDR3 bases are TGTGCCAGTCATGATAGGGACAGGGGGTTTCAGCCCCAGCATTTT.

This clone occurred once. The chain links TRBV7-9 to TRBJ1-5, with no clear D. CDR1 and CDR2 from the germline V gene are SEHNR and FQNEAQ (reference sequence). The CDR3 sequence is 15 residues long. V lost 1 base and J 4 bases, leaving 11 bases between the germline ends. The CDR3 region has the DNA TGTGCCAGCAGCTTAGGGACCCAAGGTAATCAGCCCCAGCATTTT. Encoded protein: CASSLGTQGNQPQHF.

CDR3 DNA: TGTGCCAGCAGCCAAGAAATTCGAATGGTGCAGTTCTTC. It codes for CASSQEIRMVQFF. The chain combines TRBV4-2 with TRBJ2-1, with D unclear. Germline assignment: CDR1 LGHNA and CDR2 YNFKEQ. This CDR3 region has 13 residues. V lost 0 bases and J lost 12, with 12 bases in between.

This chain joins TRBV29-1 and TRBJ2-1, with a tentative D call TRBD2 (5 bases). This CDR3 spans 14 amino acids. CDR1 and CDR2 from the germline V gene are SQVTM and ANQGSEA. Trimming cost V 4 bases and J 7 bases, with 17 bases left between them. The CDR3 loop reads CSVVISVYTNEQFF. The CDR3 bases are TGCAGCGTTGTGATTAGCGTATATACAAATGAGCAGTTCTTC.

The gene calls are TRBV2 and TRBJ2-7, with TRBD2 identical over 8 bases. The CDR3 extends over 14 amino acids. CDR1 SNHLY and CDR2 FYNNEI come from the germline V gene. With V trimmed by 8 bases and J by 2 bases, 8 bases remained unmatched. CDR3 loop: CASRGGGAAYEQYF. The CDR3 DNA sequence: TGTGCCAGCCGGGGGGGCGGAGCAGCCTACGAGCAGTACTTC.

The chain uses TRBV5-1 and TRBJ2-2; 8 nucleotides align to TRBD1. Germline trimming cut 1 base from V and 5 bases from J; bases unmatched to any gene: 4. Germline loops: CDR1 SGHRS, CDR2 YFSETQ. The CDR3 is 15 amino acids. The DNA for the CDR3 is TGCGCCAGCAGCTTGCTCGACAGGGGAACCGGGGAGCTGTTTTTT. Protein sequence: CASSLLDRGTGELFF.

The chain employs TRBV28 and TRBJ1-4; D unresolved. From germline, CDR1 is MDHEN and CDR2 SYDVKM. CDR3 size: 16 residues. Trimming left V 3 bases short and J 0 bases short, with 11 bases between. The CDR3 protein is CASSFPDPATNEKLFF. CDR3 nucleotide sequence: TGTGCCAGCAGTTTCCCGGACCCTGCAACTAATGAAAAACTGTTTTTT.

The chain is built from TRBV19 and TRBJ1-4; weak D call: TRBD1 (6 bases). The CDR3 covers 13 residues. Looked up from germline, CDR1 is LNHDA and CDR2 is SQIVND (reference sequence). Trimming left V 9 bases short and J 4 bases short, with 12 bases between. In DNA form, the CDR3 reads TGTGCCAGACTAGGGGGGTTTAATGAAAAACTGTTTTTT. This codes for CARLGGFNEKLFF.

In DNA form, the CDR3 reads TGCGCCAGCAGCTTATGGGACATTTCCTACGAGCAGTACTTC. Its translation is CASSLWDISYEQYF. The V call is TRBV5-1, the J call TRBJ2-7; D might be TRBD1 (6 bases). Per the germline V gene, CDR1 is SGHRS and CDR2 is YFSETQ. Trimming shortened V by 2 bases and J by 1 base, and 10 bases separated the two germline ends. This CDR3 spans 14 amino acids.